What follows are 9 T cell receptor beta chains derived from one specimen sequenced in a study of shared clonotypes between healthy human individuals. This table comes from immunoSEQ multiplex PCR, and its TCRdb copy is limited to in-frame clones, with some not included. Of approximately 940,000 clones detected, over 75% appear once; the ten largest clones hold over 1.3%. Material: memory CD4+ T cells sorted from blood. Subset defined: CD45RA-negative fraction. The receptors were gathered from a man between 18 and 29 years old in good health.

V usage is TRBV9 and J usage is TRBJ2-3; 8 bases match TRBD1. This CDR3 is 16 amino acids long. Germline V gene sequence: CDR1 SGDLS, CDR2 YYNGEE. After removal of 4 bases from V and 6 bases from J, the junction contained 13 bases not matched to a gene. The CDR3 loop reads CASSTRQGHGSDTQYF. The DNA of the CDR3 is TGTGCCAGCAGCACTAGACAGGGGCATGGGAGTGATACGCAGTATTTT.

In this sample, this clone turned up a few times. The CDR3 DNA reads TGTGCCAGCAGTGAAGTGGCAGGGGACGCCTATGGCTACACCTTC. Translating gives CASSEVAGDAYGYTF. The rearrangement joins TRBV2 to TRBJ1-2, with D maybe TRBD1 (6 bases). Germline CDR1 and CDR2: SNHLY and FYNNEI. The V gene lost 1 base and the J gene lost 4 bases, with 13 bases spanning the gap. The CDR3 has 15 amino acids. Filled out from reference TRBV2 and TRBJ1-2, the complete variable domain reads EPEVTQTPSHQVTQMGQEVILRCVPISNHLYFYWYRQILGQKVEFLVSFYNNEISEKSEIFDDQFSVERPDGSNFTLKIRSTKLEDSAMYFCASSEVAGDAYGYTFGSGTRLTVV.

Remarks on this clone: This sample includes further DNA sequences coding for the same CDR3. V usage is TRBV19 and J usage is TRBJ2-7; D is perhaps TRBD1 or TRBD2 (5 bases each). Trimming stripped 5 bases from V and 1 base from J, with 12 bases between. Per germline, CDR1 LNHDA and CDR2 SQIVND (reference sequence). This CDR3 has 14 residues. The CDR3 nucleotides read TGTGCCAGTAGTGCACGGGACGGATCCTACGAGCAGTACTTC. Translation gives CASSARDGSYEQYF.

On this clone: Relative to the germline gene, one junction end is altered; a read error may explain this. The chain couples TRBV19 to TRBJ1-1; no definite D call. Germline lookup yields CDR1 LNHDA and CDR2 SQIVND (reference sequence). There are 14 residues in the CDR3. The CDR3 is CASSISRLKTEAFF. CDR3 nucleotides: TGTGCCAGTAGTATATCCCGCCTGAAAACTGAAGCTTTCTTT.

The CDR3 here is CASSLKDRGYEQYF. CDR3 nucleotides: TGTGCCAGCAGTCTAAAGGACAGGGGCTACGAGCAGTACTTC. The J gene is TRBJ2-7, the V gene TRBV27; 9 nucleotides match TRBD1. V lost 5 bases, J lost 3 bases, and 5 bases stayed unmatched. CDR3 size: 14 residues. The germline V gene has CDR1 MNHEY and CDR2 SMNVEV (reference sequence).

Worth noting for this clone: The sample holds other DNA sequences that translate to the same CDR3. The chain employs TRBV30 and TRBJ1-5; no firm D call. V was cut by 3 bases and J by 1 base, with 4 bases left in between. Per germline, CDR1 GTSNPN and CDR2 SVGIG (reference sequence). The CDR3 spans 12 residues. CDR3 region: CAWSGSNQPQHF. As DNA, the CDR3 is TGTGCCTGGAGCGGGAGCAATCAGCCCCAGCATTTT.

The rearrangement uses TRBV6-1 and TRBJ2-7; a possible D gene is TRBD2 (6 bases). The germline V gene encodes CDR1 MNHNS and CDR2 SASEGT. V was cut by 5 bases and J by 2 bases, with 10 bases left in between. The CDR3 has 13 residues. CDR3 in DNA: TGTGCCAGCAGTCGGGGGTTGGCCTACGAGCAGTACTTC. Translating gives CASSRGLAYEQYF.

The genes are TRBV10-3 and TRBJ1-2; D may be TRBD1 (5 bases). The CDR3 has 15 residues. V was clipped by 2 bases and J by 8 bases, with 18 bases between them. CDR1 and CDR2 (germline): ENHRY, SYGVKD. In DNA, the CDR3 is TGTGCCATCAGTGAGACCGGGGCCCCGACGGAGGGCTACACCTTC. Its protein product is CAISETGAPTEGYTF.

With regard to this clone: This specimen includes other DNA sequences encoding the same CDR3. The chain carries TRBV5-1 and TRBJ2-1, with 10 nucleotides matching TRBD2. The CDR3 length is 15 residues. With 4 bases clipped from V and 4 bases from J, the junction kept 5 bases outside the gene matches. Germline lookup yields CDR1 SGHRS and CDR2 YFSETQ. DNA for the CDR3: TGCGCCAGCAGCCTGGCAGCGGGGGGGTACAATGAGCAGTTCTTC. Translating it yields CASSLAAGGYNEQFF.